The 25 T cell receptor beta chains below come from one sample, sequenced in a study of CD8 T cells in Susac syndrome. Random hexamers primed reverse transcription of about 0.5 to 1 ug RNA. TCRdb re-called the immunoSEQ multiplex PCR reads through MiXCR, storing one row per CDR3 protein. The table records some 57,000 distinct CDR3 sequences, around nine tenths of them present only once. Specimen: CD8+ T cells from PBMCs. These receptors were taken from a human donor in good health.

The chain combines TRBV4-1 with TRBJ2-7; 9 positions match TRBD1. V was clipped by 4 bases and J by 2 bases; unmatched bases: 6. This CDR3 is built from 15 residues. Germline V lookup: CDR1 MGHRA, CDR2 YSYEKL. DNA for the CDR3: TGCGCCAGCAGCCGACCGGGACAGGGAACCTACGAGCAGTACTTC. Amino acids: CASSRPGQGTYEQYF.

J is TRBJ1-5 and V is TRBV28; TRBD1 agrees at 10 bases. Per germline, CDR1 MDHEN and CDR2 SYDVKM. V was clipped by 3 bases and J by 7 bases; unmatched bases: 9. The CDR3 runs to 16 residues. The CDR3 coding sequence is TGTGCCAGCAGTTTTGTCCCGGGACAGGGGCGCCAGCCCCAGCATTTT. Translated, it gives CASSFVPGQGRQPQHF.

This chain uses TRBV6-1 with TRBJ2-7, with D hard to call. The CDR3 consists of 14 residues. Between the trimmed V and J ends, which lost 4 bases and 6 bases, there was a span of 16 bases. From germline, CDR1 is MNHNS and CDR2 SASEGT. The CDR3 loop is CASSGAVSTLEQYF. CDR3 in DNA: TGTGCCAGCAGTGGTGCAGTTTCGACTCTCGAGCAGTACTTC.

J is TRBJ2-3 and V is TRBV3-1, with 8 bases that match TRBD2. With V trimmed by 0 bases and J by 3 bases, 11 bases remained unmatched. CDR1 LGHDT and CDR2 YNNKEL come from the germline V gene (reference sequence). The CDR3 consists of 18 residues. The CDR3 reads CASSQERGGVQLTDTQYF. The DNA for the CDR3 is TGTGCCAGCAGCCAAGAACGGGGGGGCGTTCAGTTGACAGATACGCAGTATTTT.

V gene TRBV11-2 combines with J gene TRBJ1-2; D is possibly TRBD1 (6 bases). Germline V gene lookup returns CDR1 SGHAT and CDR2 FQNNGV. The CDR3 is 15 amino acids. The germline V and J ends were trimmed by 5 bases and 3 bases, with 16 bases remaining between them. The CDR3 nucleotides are TGTGCCAGCAGCCCAGAAAACAGGGTTTACTATGGCTACACCTTC. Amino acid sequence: CASSPENRVYYGYTF.

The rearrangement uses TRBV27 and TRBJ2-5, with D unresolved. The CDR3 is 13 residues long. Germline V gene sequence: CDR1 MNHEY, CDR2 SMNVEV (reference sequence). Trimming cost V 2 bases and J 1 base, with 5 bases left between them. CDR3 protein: CASSLRPQETQYF. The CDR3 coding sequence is TGTGCCAGCAGTTTACGACCCCAAGAGACCCAGTACTTC.

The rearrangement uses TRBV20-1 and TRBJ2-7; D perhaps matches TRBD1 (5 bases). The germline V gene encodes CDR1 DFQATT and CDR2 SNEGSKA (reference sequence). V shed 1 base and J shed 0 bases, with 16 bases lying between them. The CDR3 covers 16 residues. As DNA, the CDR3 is TGCAGTGCTAGAGGAAACCCAAACAGGAGCTCCTACGAGCAGTACTTC. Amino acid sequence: CSARGNPNRSSYEQYF.

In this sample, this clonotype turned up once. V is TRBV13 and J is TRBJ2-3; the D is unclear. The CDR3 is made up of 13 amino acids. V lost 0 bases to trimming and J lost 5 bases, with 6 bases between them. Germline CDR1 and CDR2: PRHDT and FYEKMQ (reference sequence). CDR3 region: CASSLGLKDTQYF. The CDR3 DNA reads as TGTGCCAGCAGCTTAGGGTTAAAAGATACGCAGTATTTT.

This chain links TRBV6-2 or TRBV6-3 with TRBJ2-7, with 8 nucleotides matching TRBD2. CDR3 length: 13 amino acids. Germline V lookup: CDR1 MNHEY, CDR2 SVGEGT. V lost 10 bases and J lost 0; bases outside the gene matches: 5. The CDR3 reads CATERGSSYEQYF. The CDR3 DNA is TGTGCCACCGAGCGGGGGAGCTCCTACGAGCAGTACTTC.

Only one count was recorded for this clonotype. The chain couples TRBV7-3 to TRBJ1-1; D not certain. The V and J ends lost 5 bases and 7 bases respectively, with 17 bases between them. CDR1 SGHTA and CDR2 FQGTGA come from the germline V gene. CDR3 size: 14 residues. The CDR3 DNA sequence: TGTGCCAGCAGCCCGGGATGGGCGACGAATGAAGCTTTCTTT. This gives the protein CASSPGWATNEAFF.

The CDR3 reads CSAPTPGQRIYSNQPQHF. CDR3 DNA sequence: TGCAGTGCCCCCACACCGGGACAGCGCATTTATAGCAATCAGCCCCAGCATTTT. The chain couples TRBV20-1 to TRBJ1-5; the match to TRBD1 covers 7 bases. Germline V gene lookup returns CDR1 DFQATT and CDR2 SNEGSKA (reference sequence). The CDR3 sequence is 18 residues long. Trimming cost V 6 bases and J 0 bases; bases outside gene matches: 17.

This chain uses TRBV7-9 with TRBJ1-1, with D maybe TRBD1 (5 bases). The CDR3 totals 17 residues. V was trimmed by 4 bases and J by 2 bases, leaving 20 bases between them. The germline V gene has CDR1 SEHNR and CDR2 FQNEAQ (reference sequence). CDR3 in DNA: TGTGCCAGCAGCTCCGGCCGTAGGGGTAGGGCAAACACTGAAGCTTTCTTT. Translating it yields CASSSGRRGRANTEAFF.

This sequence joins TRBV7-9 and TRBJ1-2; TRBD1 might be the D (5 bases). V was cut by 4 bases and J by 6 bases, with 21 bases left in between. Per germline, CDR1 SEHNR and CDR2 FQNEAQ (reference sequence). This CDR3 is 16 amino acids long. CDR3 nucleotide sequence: TGTGCCAGCAGCTACCACCTCGGCGGGAAAGGGGATGGCTACACCTTC. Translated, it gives CASSYHLGGKGDGYTF.

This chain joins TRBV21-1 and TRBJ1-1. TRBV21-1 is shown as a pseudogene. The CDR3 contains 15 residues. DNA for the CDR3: TGTGCCAGCAGCAAAGATGAGGCTTCGAACACTGAAGCTTTCTTT. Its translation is CASSKDEASNTEAFF.

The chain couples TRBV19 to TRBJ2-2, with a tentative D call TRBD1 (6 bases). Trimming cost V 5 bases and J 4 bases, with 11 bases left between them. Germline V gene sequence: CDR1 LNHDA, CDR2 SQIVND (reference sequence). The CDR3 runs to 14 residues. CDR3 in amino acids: CASSLQGSTGELFF. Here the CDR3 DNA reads TGTGCCAGTAGTCTACAGGGCTCCACCGGGGAGCTGTTTTTT. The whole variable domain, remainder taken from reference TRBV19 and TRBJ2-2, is DGGITQSPKYLFRKEGQNVTLSCEQNLNHDAMYWYRQDPGQGLRLIYYSQIVNDFQKGDIAEGYSVSREKKESFPLTVTSAQKNPTAFYLCASSLQGSTGELFFGEGSRLTVL.

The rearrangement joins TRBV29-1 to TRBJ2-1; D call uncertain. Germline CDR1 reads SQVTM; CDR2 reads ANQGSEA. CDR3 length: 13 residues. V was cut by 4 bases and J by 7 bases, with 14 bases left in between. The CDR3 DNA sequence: TGCAGCGTTGTGCCGGATTATGTGAATGAGCAGTTCTTC. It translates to CSVVPDYVNEQFF.

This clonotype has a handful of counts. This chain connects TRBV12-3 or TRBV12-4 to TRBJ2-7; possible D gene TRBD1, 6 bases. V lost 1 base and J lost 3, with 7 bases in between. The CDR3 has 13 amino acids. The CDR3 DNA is TGTGCCAGCAGTTTAGACAGGGACTACGAGCAGTACTTC. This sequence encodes CASSLDRDYEQYF.

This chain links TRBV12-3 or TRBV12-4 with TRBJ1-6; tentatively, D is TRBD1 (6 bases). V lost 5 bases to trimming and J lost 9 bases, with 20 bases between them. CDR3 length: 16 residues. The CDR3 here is CASSPWVGRGVSPLHF. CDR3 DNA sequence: TGTGCCAGCAGTCCATGGGTGGGCAGGGGAGTTTCACCCCTCCACTTT.

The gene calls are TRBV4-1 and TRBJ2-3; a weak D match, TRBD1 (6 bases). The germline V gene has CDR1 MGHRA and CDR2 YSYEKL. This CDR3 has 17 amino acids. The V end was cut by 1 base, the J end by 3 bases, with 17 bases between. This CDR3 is CASSQVKGDPLTDTQYF. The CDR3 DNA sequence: TGCGCCAGCAGCCAAGTGAAGGGGGATCCATTAACAGATACGCAGTATTTT.

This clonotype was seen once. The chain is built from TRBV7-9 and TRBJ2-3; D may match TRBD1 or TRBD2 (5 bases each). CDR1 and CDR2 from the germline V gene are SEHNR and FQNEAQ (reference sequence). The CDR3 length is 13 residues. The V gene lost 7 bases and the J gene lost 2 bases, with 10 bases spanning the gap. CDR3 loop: CASKSGHTDTQYF. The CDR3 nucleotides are TGTGCCAGCAAGAGCGGACACACAGATACGCAGTATTTT.

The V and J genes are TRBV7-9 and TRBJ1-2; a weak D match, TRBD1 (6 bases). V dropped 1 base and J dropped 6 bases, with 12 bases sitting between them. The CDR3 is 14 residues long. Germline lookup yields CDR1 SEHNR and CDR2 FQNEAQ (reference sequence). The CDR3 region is CASSLGLGANGYTF. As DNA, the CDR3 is TGTGCCAGCAGCTTAGGGCTGGGGGCGAATGGCTACACCTTC.

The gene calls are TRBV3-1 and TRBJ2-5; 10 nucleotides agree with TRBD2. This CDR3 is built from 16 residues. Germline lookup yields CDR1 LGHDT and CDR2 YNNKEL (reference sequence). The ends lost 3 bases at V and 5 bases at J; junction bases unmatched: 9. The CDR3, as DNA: TGTGCCAGCAGCCACACTAGCGGGGAAGTGATGGAGACCCAGTACTTC. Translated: CASSHTSGEVMETQYF.

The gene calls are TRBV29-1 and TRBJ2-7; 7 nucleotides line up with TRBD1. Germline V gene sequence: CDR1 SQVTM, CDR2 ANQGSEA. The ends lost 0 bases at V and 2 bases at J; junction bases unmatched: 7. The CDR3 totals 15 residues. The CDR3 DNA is TGCAGCGTTGAAGAACTAAGACAGGGAGCCTACGAGCAGTACTTC. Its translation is CSVEELRQGAYEQYF.

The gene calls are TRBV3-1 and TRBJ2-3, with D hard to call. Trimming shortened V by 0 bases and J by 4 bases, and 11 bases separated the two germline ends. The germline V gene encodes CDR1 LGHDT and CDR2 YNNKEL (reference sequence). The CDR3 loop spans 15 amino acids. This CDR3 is CASSQDISAADTQYF. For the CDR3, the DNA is TGTGCCAGCAGCCAAGATATTTCGGCTGCAGATACGCAGTATTTT.

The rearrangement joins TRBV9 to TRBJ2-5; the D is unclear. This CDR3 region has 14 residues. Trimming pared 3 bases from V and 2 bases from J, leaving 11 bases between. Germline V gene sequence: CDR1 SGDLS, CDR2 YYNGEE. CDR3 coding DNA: TGTGCCAGCAGCGAATTTGGGCAGCAAGAGACCCAGTACTTC. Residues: CASSEFGQQETQYF. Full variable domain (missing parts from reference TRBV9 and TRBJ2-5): DSGVTQTPKHLITATGQRVTLRCSPRSGDLSVYWYQQSLDQGLQFLIQYYNGEERAKGNILERFSAQQFPDLHSELNLSSLELGDSALYFCASSEFGQQETQYFGPGTRLLVL.